This is a list of T cell receptor beta chains from one sample in a study of blood T cell repertoires in COVID-19. The method was immunoSEQ multiplex PCR; TCRdb's version includes in-frame clones alone and lacks a portion of them. Here the sample spans about 470,000 clones, approximately 86% being singletons. The sequenced sample consisted of PBMCs or T cells enriched from blood (not recorded which). The receptors originated from a woman between 18 and 29 years old who had recovered from COVID-19. The CDR3 runs from the conserved cysteine through the conserved F or W. The D gene is left open where the match is weak. Some rows have no size entry. The others give once, few or many, or a class for an expanded clone.

j_call d_call v_call clone_size cdr3_aa cdr3_nt
TRBJ2-1 TRBD2 TRBV5-6 . CASSSGLAAYNEQFF TGTGCCAGCAGCTCCGGTCTAGCGGCGTACAATGAGCAGTTCTTC
TRBJ1-6 . TRBV7-9 few CASSLDRLYNSPLHF TGTGCCAGCAGCTTGGATAGACTCTATAATTCACCCCTCCACTTT
TRBJ2-1 TRBD2 TRBV19 . CATTTSGAAGEQFF TGTGCCACTACGACTAGCGGGGCCGCGGGTGAGCAGTTCTTC
TRBJ2-3 TRBD2 TRBV6-4 . CASSDQLAGGPDTQYF TGTGCCAGCAGTGATCAACTAGCGGGGGGGCCTGATACGCAGTATTTT
TRBJ2-3 . TRBV19 . CASSREDYTDTQYF TGTGCCAGTAGTAGGGAGGACTACACAGATACGCAGTATTTT
TRBJ2-5 . TRBV28 . CASSRTEQETQYF TGTGCCAGCAGCCGTACAGAACAAGAGACCCAGTACTTC
TRBJ1-6 . TRBV27 once CASSLRGTDNSPLHF TGTGCCAGCAGTTTAAGGGGGACCGATAATTCACCCCTCCACTTT
TRBJ1-6 . TRBV19 once CASSMSRQYNSPLHF TGTGCCAGTAGTATGTCGAGACAGTATAATTCACCCCTCCACTTT
TRBJ1-5 TRBD1 TRBV19 . CASRGQGPPQPQHF TGTGCCAGTAGGGGACAGGGGCCCCCTCAGCCCCAGCATTTT
TRBJ1-6 . TRBV5-1 . CASSWGSSNSPLHF TGCGCCAGCAGCTGGGGCAGCTCAAATTCACCCCTCCACTTT
TRBJ2-1 TRBD1 TRBV19 . CASSTSGTEEQFF TGTGCCAGTAGTACCTCCGGGACAGAGGAGCAGTTCTTC
TRBJ1-2 . TRBV4-1 . CASSPLGEGINGYTF TGCGCCAGCAGTCCCCTAGGAGAGGGAATAAATGGCTACACCTTC
TRBJ2-2 . TRBV4-1 . CASSQDRAGELFF TGCGCCAGCAGCCAAGATCGGGCCGGGGAGCTGTTTTTT
TRBJ2-2 TRBD1 TRBV19 . CASSNTGTVFGGELFF TGTGCCAGTAGCAATACCGGGACAGTGTTCGGTGGGGAGCTGTTTTTT
TRBJ2-7 . TRBV2 . CASSEDLDREQYF TGTGCCAGCAGTGAAGACCTAGACAGGGAGCAGTACTTC
TRBJ1-2 TRBD1 TRBV6-5 . CASSPRGQPLYGYTF TGTGCCAGCAGCCCCAGGGGACAGCCACTCTATGGCTACACCTTC
TRBJ1-6 . TRBV25-1 . CASSDFFAGANNSPLHF TGTGCCAGCAGTGACTTCTTTGCAGGGGCTAACAATTCACCCCTCCACTTT
TRBJ1-5 . TRBV6-4 . CASKTGKGYGNQPQHF TGTGCCAGCAAAACAGGGAAGGGATATGGCAATCAGCCCCAGCATTTT